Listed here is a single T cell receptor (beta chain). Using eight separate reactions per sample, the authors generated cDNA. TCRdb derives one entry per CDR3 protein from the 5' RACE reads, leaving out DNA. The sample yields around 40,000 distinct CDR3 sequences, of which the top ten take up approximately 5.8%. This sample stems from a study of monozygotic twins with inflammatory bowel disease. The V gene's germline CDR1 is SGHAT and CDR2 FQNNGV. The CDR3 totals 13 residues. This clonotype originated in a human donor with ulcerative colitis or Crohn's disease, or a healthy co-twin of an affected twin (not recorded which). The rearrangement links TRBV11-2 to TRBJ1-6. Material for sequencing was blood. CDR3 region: CASSPQNLTPLHF.